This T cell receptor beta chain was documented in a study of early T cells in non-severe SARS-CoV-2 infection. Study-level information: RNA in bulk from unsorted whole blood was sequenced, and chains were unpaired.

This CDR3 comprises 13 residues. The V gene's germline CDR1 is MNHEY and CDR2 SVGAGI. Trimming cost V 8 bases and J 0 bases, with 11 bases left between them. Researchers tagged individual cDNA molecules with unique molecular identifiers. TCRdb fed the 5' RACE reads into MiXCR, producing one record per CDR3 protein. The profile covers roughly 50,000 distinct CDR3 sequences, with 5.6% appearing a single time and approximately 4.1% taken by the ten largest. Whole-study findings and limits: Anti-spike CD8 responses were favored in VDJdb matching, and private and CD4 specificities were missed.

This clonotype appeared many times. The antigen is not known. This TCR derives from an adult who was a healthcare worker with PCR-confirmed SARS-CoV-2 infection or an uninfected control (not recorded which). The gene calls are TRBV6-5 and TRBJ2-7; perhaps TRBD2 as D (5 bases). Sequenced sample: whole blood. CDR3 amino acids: CASGRRSSYEQYF. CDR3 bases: TGTGCCAGCGGTCGGAGGAGCTCCTACGAGCAGTACTTC.